The clone carrying this T cell receptor beta chain was observed at least ten times. Its specificity is not known. The entry originates in a study of human T cells and chemical hapten exposure. Study at large: Weekly diphenylcyclopropenone doses were given to patients' scalps across the approximately 24-week study. Alopecia areata, totalis or universalis was found in mostly female patients.

Using its own MiXCR run on the RACE reads, TCRdb lists one record per CDR3 protein. The table lists some 110,000 distinct CDR3 sequences, 9% to 15% of them singletons. The CDR3 has 14 residues. The V and J ends lost 3 bases and 1 base respectively, with 11 bases between them. The germline gives CDR1 SQVTM, CDR2 ANQGSEA. Findings of the study overall: Significantly greater numbers of large CDR3 similarity clusters came from expanded TCRs than from controls.

Time point specified: pre-sensitization, week 0. Treatment given: therapeutic diphenylcyclopropenone sensitization with weekly scalp DPC. Specimen: whole blood, collected in connection with sensitization to the hapten diphenylcyclopropenone (DPC). The TCR originated in a woman aged 50 to 65 with alopecia areata. Some clones in this sample may be carry-over from other donors' samples. This chain uses TRBV29-1 with TRBJ2-3, with D tentatively TRBD2 (7 bases). The CDR3 loop reads CSVESRGRTDTQYF. CDR3 coding DNA: TGCAGCGTTGAGTCGCGGGGGCGCACAGATACGCAGTATTTT.